One sample yielded the 21 T cell receptor beta chains listed below, sequenced in a study of shared clonotypes between healthy human individuals. The protocol was immunoSEQ multiplex PCR, while the TCRdb copy is restricted to in-frame clones and leaves out a portion. The sample contains 500,000 to 650,000 clones, roughly 79% of which appear only once. The specimen was PBMCs. All receptors come from a woman aged 40 to 50 in good health. Some clones in this sample may be carry-over from other donors' samples.

The chain has TRBV28 and TRBJ2-1; 12 bases align to TRBD2. This CDR3 has 16 residues. The trim removed 4 bases at V and 9 bases at J, leaving 10 bases unmatched. Germline V lookup: CDR1 MDHEN, CDR2 SYDVKM. The CDR3, as DNA: TGTGCCAGCAGTTCCCTAGGACTAGCGGGACCCGGTGAGCAGTTCTTC. Protein product: CASSSLGLAGPGEQFF.

The gene calls are TRBV7-9 and TRBJ1-1; D not certain. Per the germline V gene, CDR1 is SEHNR and CDR2 is FQNEAQ (reference sequence). Trimming pared 5 bases from V and 5 bases from J, leaving 15 bases between. This CDR3 region has 14 residues. DNA of the CDR3: TGTGCCAGCAGCATCGACCCCGGAGGGACTGAAGCTTTCTTT. Translated, it gives CASSIDPGGTEAFF.

V gene TRBV19 combines with J gene TRBJ1-2, with a weak D call TRBD1 (5 bases). This CDR3 region has 14 residues. Germline V CDR1 and CDR2: LNHDA, SQIVND (reference sequence). V shed 5 bases and J shed 4 bases, with 14 bases lying between them. Here the CDR3 reads CASSLSGPSYGYTF. The CDR3 region has the DNA TGTGCCAGTAGTCTCTCGGGACCTTCCTATGGCTACACCTTC.

This clone appeared a few times. The chain is built from TRBV4-2 and TRBJ2-5; 11 bases match TRBD2. CDR1 is LGHNA, CDR2 YNFKEQ, per germline. The CDR3 totals 16 residues. V trimming: 1 base; J trimming: 2 bases; junction bases outside the gene matches: 3. In DNA form, the CDR3 reads TGTGCCAGCAGCCAAGGGACTAGCGGGCCTCAAGAGACCCAGTACTTC. It yields the protein CASSQGTSGPQETQYF.

The chain links TRBV27 to TRBJ2-1; 7 bases align to TRBD1. Germline V gene sequence: CDR1 MNHEY, CDR2 SMNVEV (reference sequence). After removal of 5 bases from V and 12 bases from J, the junction contained 28 bases not matched to a gene. The CDR3 is made up of 19 amino acids. The CDR3 DNA reads as TGTGCCAGCAGTGCCTCTCTTTACAGGGGCGGGCGGCTGACCGTGGGGCAGTTCTTC. This codes for CASSASLYRGGRLTVGQFF.

This clone showed up just once. V usage is TRBV23-1 and J usage is TRBJ2-7; D remains ambiguous. TRBV23-1 is noted as an ORF with a role that remains uncertain. This CDR3 is built from 9 residues. The V and J ends lost 8 bases and 3 bases respectively, with 2 bases between them. CDR3 protein: CASHYEQYF. In DNA, the CDR3 is TGCGCCAGCCACTACGAGCAGTACTTC.

The sample holds many counts of this clone. In nucleotides, the CDR3 is TGTGCCAGTAGTAGGGGACAGGCAACTAACTATGGCTACACCTTC. Encoded protein: CASSRGQATNYGYTF. This rearrangement joins TRBV19 to TRBJ1-2, with 8 bases lining up with TRBD1. This CDR3 has 15 residues. V trimming: 4 bases; J trimming: 0 bases; junction bases outside the gene matches: 4. Germline V gene sequence: CDR1 LNHDA, CDR2 SQIVND (reference sequence).

This rearrangement joins TRBV28 to TRBJ1-2; unclear D gene. Germline CDR1 reads MDHEN; CDR2 reads SYDVKM. CDR3 length: 13 residues. Between the trimmed V and J ends, which lost 7 bases and 8 bases, there was a span of 17 bases. CDR3 loop: CASTQVNQEGYTF. The DNA of the CDR3 is TGTGCCAGCACCCAAGTAAACCAGGAGGGCTACACCTTC.

This chain joins TRBV30 and TRBJ1-1; D remains unclear. The CDR3 contains 11 residues. Trimming removed 4 bases at V and 5 bases at J, with 8 bases between. Per germline, CDR1 GTSNPN and CDR2 SVGIG (reference sequence). DNA for the CDR3: TGTGCCTGGAACGAGGGTACTGAAGCTTTCTTT. This translates into CAWNEGTEAFF.

Turning to this clone: The same CDR3 is also encoded by other DNA sequences in this sample. This chain uses TRBV5-1 with TRBJ2-7; 10 positions agree with TRBD1. Germline V gene lookup returns CDR1 SGHRS and CDR2 YFSETQ. J was trimmed by 6 bases and V by 0 bases; bases with no gene match: 0. This CDR3 contains 13 residues. CDR3 amino acids: CASSLGQGAEQYF. In nucleotides, the CDR3 is TGCGCCAGCAGCTTGGGACAGGGGGCCGAGCAGTACTTC.

This chain links TRBV28 with TRBJ1-2; TRBD1 might be the D (5 bases). This CDR3 spans 13 amino acids. The germline CDR1 and CDR2 sequences are MDHEN and SYDVKM. Between the trimmed V and J ends, which lost 3 bases and 8 bases, there was a span of 13 bases. CDR3 sequence (DNA): TGTGCCAGCAGTTTTAGGGCAGGACACGGCTACACCTTC. It translates to CASSFRAGHGYTF.

In the case of this clone: A single base is all that separates this from a far larger clone, so a read error is likely. The identical CDR3 is also encoded by other nucleotide sequences in the sample. J is TRBJ2-1 and V is TRBV5-6; D gene unclear. V was cut by 0 bases and J by 14 bases, with 9 bases left in between. Germline CDR1 and CDR2: SGHDT and YYEEEE. The CDR3 totals 11 residues. The CDR3 nucleotides read TGTGCCAGCAGCTTGGGCCCAGGAAAGTTCTTC. Its translation: CASSLGPGKFF.

This chain links TRBV28 with TRBJ1-4, with D hard to call. The CDR3 consists of 16 residues. The germline gives CDR1 MDHEN, CDR2 SYDVKM. V was clipped by 5 bases and J by 6 bases, with 19 bases between them. The CDR3 region has the DNA TGTGCCAGCAGTCCGCACCGCATCGGGTTGGATGAAAAACTGTTTTTT. Its translation: CASSPHRIGLDEKLFF.

The chain carries TRBV28 and TRBJ2-1, with TRBD2 matching over 15 bases. The V and J ends lost 5 bases and 9 bases, in that order; junction bases with no gene match: 5. CDR3 length: 15 residues. Germline CDR1 reads MDHEN; CDR2 reads SYDVKM. CDR3 bases: TGTGCCAGCAGTCCTCAGGGACTAGCGGGAGGTGAGCAGTTCTTC. Its protein is CASSPQGLAGGEQFF.

This CDR3 reads CASSQDLRTNYATNEKLFF. CDR3 DNA: TGCGCCAGCAGCCAAGATTTAAGGACAAATTATGCAACTAATGAAAAACTGTTTTTT. The genes are TRBV4-3 and TRBJ1-4; the D gene is possibly TRBD1 (5 bases). This CDR3 region has 19 residues. From germline, CDR1 is LGHNA and CDR2 YSLEER. The germline V and J ends were trimmed by 0 bases and 0 bases, with 17 bases remaining between them.

This clone showed up just a few times. The chain has TRBV7-3 and TRBJ2-1; TRBD2 aligns across 12 bases. This CDR3 is built from 13 residues. The ends lost 5 bases at V and 15 bases at J; junction bases unmatched: 8. Germline V CDR1 and CDR2: SGHTA, FQGTGA. Written as DNA, the CDR3 is TGTGCCAGCAGCGAAAGGACTAGCGGGATTCTGTTCTTC. Translating gives CASSERTSGILFF.

The chain is built from TRBV11-2 and TRBJ1-2, with D possibly matching TRBD1 (6 bases). There are 15 residues in the CDR3. Deletions cut 3 bases from V and 1 base from J, with 12 bases between. Germline loops: CDR1 SGHAT, CDR2 FQNNGV. The CDR3 is CASSFGQRNNYGYTF. CDR3 nucleotides: TGTGCCAGCAGCTTTGGACAGCGAAATAACTATGGCTACACCTTC.

CDR3 coding DNA: TGTGCTGTGTTTGGGGGGAATTACTACGAGCAGTACTTC. Protein product: CAVFGGNYYEQYF. V is TRBV2 and J is TRBJ2-7; tentatively, D is TRBD2 (6 bases). The CDR3 extends over 13 amino acids. CDR1 is SNHLY, CDR2 FYNNEI, per germline.

The chain joins TRBV5-5 to TRBJ1-5; 7 nucleotides agree with TRBD1. Germline V gene data show CDR1 as SGHKS and CDR2 as YYEKEE (reference sequence). V lost 4 bases to trimming and J lost 3 bases; unmatched junction nucleotides: 4. CDR3 size: 14 residues. This CDR3 is CASSKGAVNQPQHF. In DNA form, the CDR3 reads TGTGCCAGCAGCAAGGGGGCGGTCAATCAGCCCCAGCATTTT.

The rearrangement links TRBV29-1 to TRBJ1-1, with TRBD1 identical over 7 bases. Germline V lookup: CDR1 SQVTM, CDR2 ANQGSEA. This CDR3 comprises 13 residues. The V segment lost 7 bases and the J segment 1 base; nucleotides outside the gene matches: 6. In DNA form, the CDR3 reads TGCAGCGGTCAACAGGGGAGGAACACTGAAGCTTTCTTT. Translating gives CSGQQGRNTEAFF.

This sequence joins TRBV5-1 and TRBJ1-4, with D possibly TRBD1 on 6 matching bases. Germline CDR1 SGHRS, CDR2 YFSETQ. The germline V and J ends were trimmed by 4 bases and 5 bases, with 18 bases remaining between them. This CDR3 has 16 residues. The CDR3 region is CASSLRQASLNEKLFF. DNA for the CDR3: TGCGCCAGCAGCCTCAGACAGGCCTCCCTAAATGAAAAACTGTTTTTT.